This T cell receptor beta chain came from a study of human T cells and chemical hapten exposure. Via MiXCR, TCRdb re-called the RACE reads, giving one row per CDR3 protein. The sample includes just under 60,000 distinct CDR3 sequences, roughly 12% of them seen just once. V was trimmed by 6 bases and J by 3 bases, leaving 14 bases between them. Germline V gives CDR1 MNHEY, CDR2 SVGAGI. The CDR3 runs 14 residues. At least ten counts were recorded for this clonotype. Time point: patch test 3, about 24 weeks after DPC sensitization. The sample's treatment: therapeutic diphenylcyclopropenone sensitization with weekly scalp DPC.

The sequencing used whole blood, collected in connection with sensitization to the hapten diphenylcyclopropenone (DPC). The TCR sequence derives from a man aged 25 to 40 with alopecia areata. Some clones in this sample may be carry-over from other donors' samples. The rearrangement joins TRBV6-5 to TRBJ1-1; D is undetermined. The CDR3 loop reads CASSPVMWHTEAFF. In nucleotides, the CDR3 is TGTGCCAGCAGCCCCGTTATGTGGCACACTGAAGCTTTCTTT.